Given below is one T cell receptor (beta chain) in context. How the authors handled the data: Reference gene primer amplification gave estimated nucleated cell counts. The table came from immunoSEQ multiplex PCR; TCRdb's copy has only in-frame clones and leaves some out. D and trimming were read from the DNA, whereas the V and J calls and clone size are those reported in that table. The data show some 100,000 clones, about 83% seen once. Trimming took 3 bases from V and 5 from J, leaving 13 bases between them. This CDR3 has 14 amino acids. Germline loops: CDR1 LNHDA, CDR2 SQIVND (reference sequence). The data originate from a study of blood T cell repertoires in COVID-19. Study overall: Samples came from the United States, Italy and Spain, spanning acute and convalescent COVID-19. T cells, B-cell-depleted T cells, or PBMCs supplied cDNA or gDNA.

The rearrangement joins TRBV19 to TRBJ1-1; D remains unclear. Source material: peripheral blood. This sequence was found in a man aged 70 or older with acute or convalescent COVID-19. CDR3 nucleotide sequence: TGTGCCAGTAGTATTCCAGGAAGAGGGACTGAAGCTTTCTTT. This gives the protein CASSIPGRGTEAFF.